The TCR beta chain described here comes from a study of T cell repertoires in cytomegalovirus infection. This clonotype was found a few times. TCRdb re-called the reads with MiXCR, one entry per CDR3 protein. The sample shows more than 650,000 distinct CDR3 sequences, 35% of them seen only once. The CDR3 is 15 amino acids. The ends were cut back, 3 bases at V and 0 bases at J, with 12 bases in the middle. Germline values: CDR1 DFQATT, CDR2 SNEGSKA (reference sequence). The clonotype originates from a human donor in good health (CMV status not recorded). Some clones in this sample may be carry-over from other donors' samples. Sequencing used PBMCs. The rearrangement links TRBV20-1 to TRBJ1-5; D possibly corresponds to TRBD1 (6 bases). CDR3 DNA: TGCAGTGCTAGGGTCACAGGGTATAGCAATCAGCCCCAGCATTTT. Amino acids: CSARVTGYSNQPQHF.